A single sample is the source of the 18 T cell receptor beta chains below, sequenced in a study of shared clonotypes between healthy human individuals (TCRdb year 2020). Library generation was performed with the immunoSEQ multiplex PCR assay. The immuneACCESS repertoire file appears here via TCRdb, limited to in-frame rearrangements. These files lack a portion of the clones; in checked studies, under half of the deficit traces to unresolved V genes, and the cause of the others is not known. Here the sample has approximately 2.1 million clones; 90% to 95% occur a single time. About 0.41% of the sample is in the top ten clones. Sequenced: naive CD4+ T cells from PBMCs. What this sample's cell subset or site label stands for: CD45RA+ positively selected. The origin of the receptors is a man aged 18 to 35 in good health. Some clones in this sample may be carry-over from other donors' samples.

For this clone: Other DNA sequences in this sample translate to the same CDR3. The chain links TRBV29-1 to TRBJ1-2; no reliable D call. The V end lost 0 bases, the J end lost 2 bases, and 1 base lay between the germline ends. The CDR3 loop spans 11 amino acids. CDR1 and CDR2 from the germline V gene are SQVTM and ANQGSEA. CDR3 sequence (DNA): TGCAGCGTTGAAGAGAACTATGGCTACACCTTC. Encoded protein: CSVEENYGYTF.

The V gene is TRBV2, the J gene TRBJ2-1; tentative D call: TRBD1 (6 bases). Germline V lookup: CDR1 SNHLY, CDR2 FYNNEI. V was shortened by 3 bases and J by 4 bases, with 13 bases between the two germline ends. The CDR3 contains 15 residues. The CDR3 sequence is CASSDIGQRYNEQFF. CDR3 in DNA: TGTGCCAGCAGTGATATAGGACAGAGGTACAATGAGCAGTTCTTC. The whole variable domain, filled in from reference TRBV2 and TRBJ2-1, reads EPEVTQTPSHQVTQMGQEVILRCVPISNHLYFYWYRQILGQKVEFLVSFYNNEISEKSEIFDDQFSVERPDGSNFTLKIRSTKLEDSAMYFCASSDIGQRYNEQFFGPGTRLTVL.

CDR3 in DNA: TGTGCCAGCAGCCAAGCGGGAGGTCGGGGCAATGAGCAGTTCTTC. As protein: CASSQAGGRGNEQFF. V and J are TRBV4-2 and TRBJ2-1; 7 nucleotides agree with TRBD2. Germline V gene data show CDR1 as LGHNA and CDR2 as YNFKEQ. The V segment lost 1 base and the J segment 6 bases; nucleotides outside the gene matches: 6. The CDR3 runs to 15 residues.

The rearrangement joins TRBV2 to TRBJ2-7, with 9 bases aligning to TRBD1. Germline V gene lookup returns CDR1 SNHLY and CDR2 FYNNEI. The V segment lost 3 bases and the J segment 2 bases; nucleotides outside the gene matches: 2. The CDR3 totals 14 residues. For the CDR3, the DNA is TGTGCCAGCAGTGAGGACAGGGGTACCTACGAGCAGTACTTC. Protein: CASSEDRGTYEQYF.

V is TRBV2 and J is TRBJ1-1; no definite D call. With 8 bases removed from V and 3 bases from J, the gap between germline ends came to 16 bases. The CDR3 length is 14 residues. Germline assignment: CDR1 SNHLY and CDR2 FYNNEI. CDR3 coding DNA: TGTGCCAGCCAGCGAGTGGTCGGGGACACTGAAGCTTTCTTT. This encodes CASQRVVGDTEAFF.

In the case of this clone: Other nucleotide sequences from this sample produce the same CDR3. CDR3 sequence reads: CASSDSGNTIYF. The CDR3 DNA reads as TGTGCCAGCAGTGACTCTGGAAACACCATATATTTT. The genes are TRBV2 and TRBJ1-3, with D hard to call. Trimming shortened V by 3 bases and J by 0 bases, and 0 bases separated the two germline ends. CDR3 length equals 12 residues. Per the germline V gene, CDR1 is SNHLY and CDR2 is FYNNEI.

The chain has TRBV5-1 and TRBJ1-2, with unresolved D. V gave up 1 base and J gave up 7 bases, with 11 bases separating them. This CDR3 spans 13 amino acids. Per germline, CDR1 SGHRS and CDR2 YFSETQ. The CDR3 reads CASSLTLDGGYTF. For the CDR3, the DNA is TGCGCCAGCAGCTTGACCCTGGACGGTGGCTACACCTTC.

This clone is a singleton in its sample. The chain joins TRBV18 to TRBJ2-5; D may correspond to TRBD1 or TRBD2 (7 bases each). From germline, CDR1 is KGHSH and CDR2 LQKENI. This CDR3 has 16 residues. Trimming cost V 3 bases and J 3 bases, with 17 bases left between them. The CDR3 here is CASSPLGQGGEETQYF. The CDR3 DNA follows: TGTGCCAGCTCACCCCTCGGGCAGGGGGGGGAAGAGACCCAGTACTTC.

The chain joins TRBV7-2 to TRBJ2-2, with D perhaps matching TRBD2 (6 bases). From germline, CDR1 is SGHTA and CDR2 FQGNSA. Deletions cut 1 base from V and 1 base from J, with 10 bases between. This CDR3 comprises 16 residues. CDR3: CASSLVGLQNTGELFF. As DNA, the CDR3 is TGTGCCAGCAGCTTAGTGGGACTCCAGAACACCGGGGAGCTGTTTTTT. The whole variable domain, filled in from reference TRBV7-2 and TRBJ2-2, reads GAGVSQSPSNKVTEKGKDVELRCDPISGHTALYWYRQSLGQGLEFLIYFQGNSAPDKSGLPSDRFSAERTGGSVSTLTIQRTQQEDSAVYLCASSLVGLQNTGELFFGEGSRLTVL.

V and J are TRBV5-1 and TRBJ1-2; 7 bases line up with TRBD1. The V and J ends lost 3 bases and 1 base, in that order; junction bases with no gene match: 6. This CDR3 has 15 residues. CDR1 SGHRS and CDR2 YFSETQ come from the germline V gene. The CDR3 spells CASSSTGEVNYGYTF. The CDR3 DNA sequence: TGCGCCAGCAGCTCTACAGGGGAGGTTAACTATGGCTACACCTTC.

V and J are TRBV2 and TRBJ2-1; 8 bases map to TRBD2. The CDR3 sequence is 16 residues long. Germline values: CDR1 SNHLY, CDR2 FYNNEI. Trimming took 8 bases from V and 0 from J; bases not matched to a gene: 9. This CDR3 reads CASRSLAGSSYNEQFF. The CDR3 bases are TGTGCCAGCCGTTCATTAGCGGGGAGCTCCTACAATGAGCAGTTCTTC.

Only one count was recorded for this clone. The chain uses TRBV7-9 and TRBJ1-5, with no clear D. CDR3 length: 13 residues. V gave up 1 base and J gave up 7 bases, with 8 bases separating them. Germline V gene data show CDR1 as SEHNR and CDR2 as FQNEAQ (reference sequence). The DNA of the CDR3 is TGTGCCAGCAGCTTAGAGGAGGGACAGCCCCAGCATTTT. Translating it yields CASSLEEGQPQHF.

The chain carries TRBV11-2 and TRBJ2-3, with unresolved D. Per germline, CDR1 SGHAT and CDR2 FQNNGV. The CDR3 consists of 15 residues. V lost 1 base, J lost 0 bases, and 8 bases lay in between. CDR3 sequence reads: CASSLANPSTDTQYF. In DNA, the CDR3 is TGTGCCAGCAGCTTAGCGAACCCTAGCACAGATACGCAGTATTTT.

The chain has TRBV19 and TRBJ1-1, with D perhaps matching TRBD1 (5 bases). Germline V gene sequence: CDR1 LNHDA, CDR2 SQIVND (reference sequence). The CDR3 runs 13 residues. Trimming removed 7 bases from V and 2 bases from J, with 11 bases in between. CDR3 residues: CASKWGINTEAFF. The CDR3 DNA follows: TGTGCCAGTAAGTGGGGGATCAACACTGAAGCTTTCTTT. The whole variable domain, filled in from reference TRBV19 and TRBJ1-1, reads DGGITQSPKYLFRKEGQNVTLSCEQNLNHDAMYWYRQDPGQGLRLIYYSQIVNDFQKGDIAEGYSVSREKKESFPLTVTSAQKNPTAFYLCASKWGINTEAFFGQGTRLTVV.

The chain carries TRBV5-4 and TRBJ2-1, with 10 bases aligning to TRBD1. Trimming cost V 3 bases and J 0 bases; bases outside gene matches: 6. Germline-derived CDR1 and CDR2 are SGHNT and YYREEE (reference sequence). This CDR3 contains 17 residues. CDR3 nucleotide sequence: TGTGCCAGCAGCTCCCTCGGACAGGGGGTCTCCTACAATGAGCAGTTCTTC. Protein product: CASSSLGQGVSYNEQFF.

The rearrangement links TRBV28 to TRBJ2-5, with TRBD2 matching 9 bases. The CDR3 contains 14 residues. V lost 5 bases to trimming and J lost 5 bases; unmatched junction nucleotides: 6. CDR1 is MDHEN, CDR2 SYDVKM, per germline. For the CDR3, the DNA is TGTGCCAGCAGTGTGGGACTAGCCGGGGAGACCCAGTACTTC. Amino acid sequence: CASSVGLAGETQYF.

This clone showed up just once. The CDR3 region is CASSQGLAGGLEQYF. The CDR3 nucleotides are TGCGCCAGCAGCCAGGGACTAGCGGGAGGGCTCGAGCAGTACTTC. The gene calls are TRBV5-1 and TRBJ2-7; 16 positions match TRBD2. CDR1 SGHRS and CDR2 YFSETQ come from the germline V gene. The CDR3 runs to 15 residues. Germline trimming cut 4 bases from V and 6 bases from J; bases unmatched to any gene: 4.

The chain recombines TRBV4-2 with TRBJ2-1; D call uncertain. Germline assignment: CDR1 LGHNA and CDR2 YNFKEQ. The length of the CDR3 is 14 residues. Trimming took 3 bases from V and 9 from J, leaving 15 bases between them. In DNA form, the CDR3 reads TGTGCCAGCAGCCATCCCGGGCCTTCCGTTGAGCAGTTCTTC. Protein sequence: CASSHPGPSVEQFF.